This passage covers 9 T cell receptor beta chains from one sample sequenced in a study of T cell repertoires in cytomegalovirus infection. TCRdb reanalysed the reads using MiXCR and keeps one entry per CDR3 protein. The table includes roughly 170,000 distinct CDR3 sequences, about 20% detected once. Their cognate antigens are unknown. The source was CD8+ T cells from cultured PBMCs, collected from culture after CMV antigen stimulation. Source of these receptors: a human donor in good health (CMV status not recorded). Some clones in this sample may be carry-over from other donors' samples.

The chain combines TRBV7-2 with TRBJ2-1, with D tentatively TRBD1 or TRBD2 (5 bases each). V was cut by 1 base and J by 5 bases, with 15 bases left in between. The CDR3 spans 16 residues. Germline CDR1 is SGHTA and CDR2 is FQGNSA. CDR3 amino acids: CASSLVDRGPNNEQFF. CDR3 bases: TGTGCCAGCAGCTTAGTAGACCGGGGCCCGAACAATGAGCAGTTCTTC.

The V gene is TRBV6-2 or TRBV6-3, the J gene TRBJ2-2; D gene ambiguous. V was clipped by 8 bases and J by 0 bases, with 7 bases between them. Per the germline V gene, CDR1 is MNHEY and CDR2 is SVGEGT. This CDR3 contains 13 residues. CDR3 nucleotide sequence: TGTGCCAGCGTCACCACGAACACCGGGGAGCTGTTTTTT. Translation: CASVTTNTGELFF.

This clonotype was detected a few times. The chain links TRBV12-3 or TRBV12-4 to TRBJ1-5, with 7 bases identical to TRBD1. The ends lost 8 bases at V and 4 bases at J; junction bases unmatched: 8. CDR3 length: 14 residues. This CDR3 is CASRQGGNNQPQHF. The CDR3 nucleotides are TGTGCCAGCCGACAGGGAGGAAATAATCAGCCCCAGCATTTT.

V and J are TRBV7-6 and TRBJ1-1; D unresolved. The CDR3 consists of 13 residues. Germline-derived CDR1 and CDR2 are SGHVS and FNYEAQ. V shed 1 base and J shed 8 bases, with 11 bases lying between them. For the CDR3, the DNA is TGTGCCAGCAGCTTAGGTCCCAGCGGAGAAGCTTTCTTT. This encodes CASSLGPSGEAFF. The whole variable domain, remainder taken from reference TRBV7-6 and TRBJ1-1, is GAGVSQSPRYKVTKRGQDVALRCDPISGHVSLYWYRQALGQGPEFLTYFNYEAQQDKSGLPNDRFSAERPEGSISTLTIQRTEQRDSAMYRCASSLGPSGEAFFGQGTRLTVV.

This clonotype was counted a few times. The chain couples TRBV7-9 to TRBJ1-4; D is uncertain. This CDR3 has 15 amino acids. Trimming left V 1 base short and J 10 bases short, with 16 bases between. From germline, CDR1 is SEHNR and CDR2 FQNEAQ (reference sequence). The CDR3 coding sequence is TGTGCCAGCAGCTTAGAGGGCTCGGGGTTGGGAAAACTGTTTTTT. It is translated as CASSLEGSGLGKLFF.

There are a few counts of this clonotype. The chain uses TRBV7-9 and TRBJ2-6; the match to TRBD2 covers 8 bases. Germline V gene sequence: CDR1 SEHNR, CDR2 FQNEAQ (reference sequence). This CDR3 has 18 amino acids. V lost 5 bases and J lost 0; bases outside the gene matches: 9. This chain's CDR3 is CASSPPGGEDSGANVLTF. The CDR3 DNA reads TGTGCCAGCAGCCCCCCGGGAGGGGAGGACTCTGGGGCCAACGTCCTGACTTTC.

This clonotype was counted only a few times. The CDR3 bases are TGTGCCAGCAGTGCGCAACAGGGTAATCAGCCCCAGCATTTT. Amino acids: CASSAQQGNQPQHF. The V call is TRBV27, the J call TRBJ1-5; tentative D call: TRBD1 (6 bases). The CDR3 consists of 14 residues. Germline V gene lookup returns CDR1 MNHEY and CDR2 SMNVEV (reference sequence). Trimming left V 5 bases short and J 4 bases short, with 12 bases between.

This clonotype has more than one count but fewer than ten. A clone one base away is much larger, so this may be a read error. The CDR3 here is CASSLDFGTGFFLNTGAFF. CDR3 bases: TGTGCCAGCAGCTTAGACTTTGGGACAGGGTTTTTTTTGAACACTGGAGCTTTCTTT. J is TRBJ1-1 and V is TRBV7-2; 9 positions match TRBD1. Germline lookup yields CDR1 SGHTA and CDR2 FQGNSA. The CDR3 sequence is 19 residues long.

This clonotype appeared a few times. The chain recombines TRBV7-2 with TRBJ1-2; D not resolved. V gave up 0 bases and J gave up 10 bases, with 15 bases separating them. The CDR3 has 14 residues. The V gene's germline CDR1 is SGHTA and CDR2 FQGNSA. Written as DNA, the CDR3 is TGTGCCAGCAGCTTAGCGAACCCTCTAGGAAACTACACCTTC. Translation gives CASSLANPLGNYTF.